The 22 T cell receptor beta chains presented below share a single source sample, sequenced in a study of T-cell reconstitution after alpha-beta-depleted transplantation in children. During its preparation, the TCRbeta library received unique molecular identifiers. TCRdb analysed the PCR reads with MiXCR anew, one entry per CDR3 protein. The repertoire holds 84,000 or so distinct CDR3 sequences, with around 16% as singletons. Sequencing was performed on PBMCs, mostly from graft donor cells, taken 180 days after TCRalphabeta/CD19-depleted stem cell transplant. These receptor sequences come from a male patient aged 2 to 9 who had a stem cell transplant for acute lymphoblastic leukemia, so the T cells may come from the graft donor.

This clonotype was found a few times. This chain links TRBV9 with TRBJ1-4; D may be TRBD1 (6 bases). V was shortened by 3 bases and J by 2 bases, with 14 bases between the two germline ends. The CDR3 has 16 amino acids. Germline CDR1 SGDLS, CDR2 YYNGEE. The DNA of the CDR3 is TGTGCCAGCAGCGATTTGACAGGTGCCACTAATGAAAAACTGTTTTTT. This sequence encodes CASSDLTGATNEKLFF.

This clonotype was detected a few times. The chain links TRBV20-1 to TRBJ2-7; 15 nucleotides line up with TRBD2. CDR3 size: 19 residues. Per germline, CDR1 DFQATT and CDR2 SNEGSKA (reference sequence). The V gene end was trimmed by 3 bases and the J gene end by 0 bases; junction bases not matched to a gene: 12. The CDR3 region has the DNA TGCAGTGCTAGGCCTCCGGGACTAGCGGGGGGCCGGAGCTCCTACGAGCAGTACTTC. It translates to CSARPPGLAGGRSSYEQYF.

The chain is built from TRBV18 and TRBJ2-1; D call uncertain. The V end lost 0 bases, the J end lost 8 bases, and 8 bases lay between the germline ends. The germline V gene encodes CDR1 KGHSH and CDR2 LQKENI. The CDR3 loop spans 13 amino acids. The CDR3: CASSPPARYEQFF. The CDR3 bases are TGTGCCAGCTCACCACCGGCCAGGTATGAGCAGTTCTTC.

This CDR3 reads CASSETGSETQYF. The CDR3 nucleotides read TGTGCCAGTAGTGAAACAGGGAGTGAGACCCAGTACTTC. The chain recombines TRBV19 with TRBJ2-5; tentative D call: TRBD1 (6 bases). CDR3 size: 13 residues. Trimming stripped 5 bases from V and 5 bases from J, with 12 bases between. CDR1 and CDR2 (germline): LNHDA, SQIVND (reference sequence).

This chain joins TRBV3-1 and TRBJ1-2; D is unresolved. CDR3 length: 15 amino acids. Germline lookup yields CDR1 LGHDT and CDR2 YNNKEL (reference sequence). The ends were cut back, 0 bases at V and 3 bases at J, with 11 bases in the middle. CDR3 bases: TGTGCCAGCAGCCAAGATCTTAGCGGATACTATGGCTACACCTTC. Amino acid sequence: CASSQDLSGYYGYTF. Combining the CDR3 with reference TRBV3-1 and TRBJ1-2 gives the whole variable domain DTAVSQTPKYLVTQMGNDKSIKCEQNLGHDTMYWYKQDSKKFLKIMFSYNNKELIINETVPNRFSPKSPDKAHLNLHINSLELGDSAVYFCASSQDLSGYYGYTFGSGTRLTVV.

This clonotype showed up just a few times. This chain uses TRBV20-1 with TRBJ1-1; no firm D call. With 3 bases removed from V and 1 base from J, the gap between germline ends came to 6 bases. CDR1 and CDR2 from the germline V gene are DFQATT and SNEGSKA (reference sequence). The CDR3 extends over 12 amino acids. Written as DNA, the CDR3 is TGCAGTGCTAGCCGGGGGAACACTGAAGCTTTCTTT. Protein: CSASRGNTEAFF.

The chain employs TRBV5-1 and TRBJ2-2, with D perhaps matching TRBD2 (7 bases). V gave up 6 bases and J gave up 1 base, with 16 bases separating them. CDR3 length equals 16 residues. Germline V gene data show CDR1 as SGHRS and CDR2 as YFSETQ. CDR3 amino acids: CASNGRGHENTGELFF. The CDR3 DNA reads TGCGCCAGCAATGGGCGGGGGCACGAGAACACCGGGGAGCTGTTTTTT.

The CDR3 protein is CASGGLLGQPQHF. CDR3 DNA sequence: TGCGCCAGCGGGGGGCTCCTAGGCCAGCCCCAGCATTTT. The chain employs TRBV10-1 and TRBJ1-5; D might be TRBD1 (6 bases). This CDR3 has 13 amino acids. Looked up from germline, CDR1 is WNHNN and CDR2 is SYGVQD (reference sequence). V gave up 8 bases and J gave up 7 bases, with 15 bases separating them.

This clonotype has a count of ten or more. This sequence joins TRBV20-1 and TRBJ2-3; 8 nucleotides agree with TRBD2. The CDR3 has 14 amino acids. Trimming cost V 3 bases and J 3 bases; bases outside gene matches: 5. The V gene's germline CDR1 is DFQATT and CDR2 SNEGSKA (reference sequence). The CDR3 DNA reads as TGCAGTGCTAGGTGGGGACTAGAGACAGATACGCAGTATTTT. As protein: CSARWGLETDTQYF.

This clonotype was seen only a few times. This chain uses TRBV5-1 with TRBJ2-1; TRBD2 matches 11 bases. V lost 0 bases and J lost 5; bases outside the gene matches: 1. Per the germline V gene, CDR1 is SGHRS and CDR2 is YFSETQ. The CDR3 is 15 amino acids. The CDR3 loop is CASSLGLAGHNEQFF. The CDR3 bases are TGCGCCAGCAGCTTGGGACTAGCGGGGCACAATGAGCAGTTCTTC.

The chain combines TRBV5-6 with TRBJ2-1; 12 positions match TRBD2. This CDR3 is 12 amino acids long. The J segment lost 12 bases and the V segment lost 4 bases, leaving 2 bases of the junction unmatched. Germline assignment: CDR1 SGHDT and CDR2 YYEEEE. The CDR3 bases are TGTGCCAGCAGCCCTAGCGGGGGGGGGCAGTTCTTC. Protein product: CASSPSGGGQFF. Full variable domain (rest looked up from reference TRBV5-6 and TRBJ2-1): DAGVTQSPTHLIKTRGQQVTLRCSPKSGHDTVSWYQQALGQGPQFIFQYYEEEERQRGNFPDRFSGHQFPNYSSELNVNALLLGDSALYLCASSPSGGGQFFGPGTRLTVL.

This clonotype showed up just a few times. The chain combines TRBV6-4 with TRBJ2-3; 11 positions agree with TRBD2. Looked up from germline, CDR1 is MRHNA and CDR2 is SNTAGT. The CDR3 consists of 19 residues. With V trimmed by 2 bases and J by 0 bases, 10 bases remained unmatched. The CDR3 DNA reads TGTGCCAGCAGTGACACAAGGACTAGCGGGTCCACTAGCACAGATACGCAGTATTTT. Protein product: CASSDTRTSGSTSTDTQYF.

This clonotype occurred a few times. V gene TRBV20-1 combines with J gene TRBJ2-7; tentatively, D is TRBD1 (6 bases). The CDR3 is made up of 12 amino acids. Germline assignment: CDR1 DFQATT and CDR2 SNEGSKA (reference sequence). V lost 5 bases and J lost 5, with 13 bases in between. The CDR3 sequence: CSASGQTNEQYF. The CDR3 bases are TGCAGTGCTTCGGGACAAACGAACGAGCAGTACTTC.

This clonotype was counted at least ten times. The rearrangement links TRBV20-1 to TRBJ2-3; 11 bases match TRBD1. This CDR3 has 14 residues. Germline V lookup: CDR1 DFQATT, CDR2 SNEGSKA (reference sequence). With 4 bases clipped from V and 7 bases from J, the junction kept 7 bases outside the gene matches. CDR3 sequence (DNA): TGCAGTGCTACCTGGGACAGGGGGTTGAATACGCAGTATTTT. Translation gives CSATWDRGLNTQYF.

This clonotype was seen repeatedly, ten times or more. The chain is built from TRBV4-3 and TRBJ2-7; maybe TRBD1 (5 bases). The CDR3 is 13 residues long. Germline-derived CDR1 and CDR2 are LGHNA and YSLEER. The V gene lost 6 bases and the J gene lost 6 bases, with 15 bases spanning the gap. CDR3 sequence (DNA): TGCGCCAGCAGTGGGGCAGGGTTAGGCGAGCAGTACTTC. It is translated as CASSGAGLGEQYF.

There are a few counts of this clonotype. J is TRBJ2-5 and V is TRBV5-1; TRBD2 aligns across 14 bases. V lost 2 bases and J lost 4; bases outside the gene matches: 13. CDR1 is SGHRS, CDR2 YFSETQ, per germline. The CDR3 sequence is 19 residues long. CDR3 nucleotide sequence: TGCGCCAGCAGCTTCGTCCGGACTAGCGGGGGGCGGGCCGGAGAGACCCAGTACTTC. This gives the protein CASSFVRTSGGRAGETQYF.

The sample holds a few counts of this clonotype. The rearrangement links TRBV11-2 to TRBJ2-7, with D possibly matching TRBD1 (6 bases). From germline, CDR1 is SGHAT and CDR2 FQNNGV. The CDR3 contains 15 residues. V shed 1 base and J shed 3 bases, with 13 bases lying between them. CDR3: CASSLGSGAFYEQYF. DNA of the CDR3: TGTGCCAGCAGCTTAGGCTCAGGGGCGTTCTACGAGCAGTACTTC.

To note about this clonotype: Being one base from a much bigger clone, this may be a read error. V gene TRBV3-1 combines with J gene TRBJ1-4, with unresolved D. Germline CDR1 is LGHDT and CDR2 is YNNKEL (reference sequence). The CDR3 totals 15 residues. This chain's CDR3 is CASSHGRGDNDKLFF. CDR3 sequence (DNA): TGTGCCAGCAGCCATGGACGTGGGGATAATGACAAACTGTTTTTT. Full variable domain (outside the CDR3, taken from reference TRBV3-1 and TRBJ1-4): DTAVSQTPKYLVTQMGNDKSIKCEQNLGHDTMYWYKQDSKKFLKIMFSYNNKELIINETVPNRFSPKSPDKAHLNLHINSLELGDSAVYFCASSHGRGDNDKLFFGSGTQLSVL.

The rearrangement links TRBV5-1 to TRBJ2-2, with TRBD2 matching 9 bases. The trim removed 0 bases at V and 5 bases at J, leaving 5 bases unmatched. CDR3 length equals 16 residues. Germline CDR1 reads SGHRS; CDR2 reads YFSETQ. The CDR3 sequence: CASSLASGMDTGELFF. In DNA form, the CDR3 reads TGCGCCAGCAGCTTGGCTAGCGGGATGGATACCGGGGAGCTGTTTTTT.

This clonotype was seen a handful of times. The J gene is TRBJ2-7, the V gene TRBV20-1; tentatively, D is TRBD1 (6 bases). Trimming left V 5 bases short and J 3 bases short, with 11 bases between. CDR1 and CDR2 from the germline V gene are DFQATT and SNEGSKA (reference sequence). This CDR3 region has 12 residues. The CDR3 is CSAERDNYEQYF. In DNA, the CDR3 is TGCAGTGCTGAACGGGACAACTACGAGCAGTACTTC.

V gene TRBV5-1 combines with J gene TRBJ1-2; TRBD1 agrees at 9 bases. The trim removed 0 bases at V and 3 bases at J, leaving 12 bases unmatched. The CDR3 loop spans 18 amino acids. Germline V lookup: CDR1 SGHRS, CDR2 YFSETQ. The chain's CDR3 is CASSLEGQQGAGDYGYTF. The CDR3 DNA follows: TGCGCCAGCAGCTTGGAGGGCCAACAGGGGGCGGGTGACTATGGCTACACCTTC.

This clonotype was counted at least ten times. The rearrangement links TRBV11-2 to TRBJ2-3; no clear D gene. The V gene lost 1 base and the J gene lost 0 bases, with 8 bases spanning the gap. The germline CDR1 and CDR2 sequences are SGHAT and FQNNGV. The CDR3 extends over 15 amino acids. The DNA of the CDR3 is TGTGCCAGCAGCTTAGTGGCGGCTAGCACAGATACGCAGTATTTT. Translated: CASSLVAASTDTQYF.